This T cell receptor beta chain emerged from a study of blood T cell repertoires in COVID-19. V was pared by 6 bases and J by 3 bases, with 4 bases of the junction left unmatched. Germline loops: CDR1 SQVTM, CDR2 ANQGSEA. The CDR3 loop spans 14 amino acids. This clone was observed a single time. TCRdb keeps only in-frame clones here, not all; method: immunoSEQ multiplex PCR. In the table there are over 200,000 clones, 88% of which are singletons. The rearrangement links TRBV29-1 to TRBJ2-3; 12 bases agree with TRBD2. The TCR originated in a young man with active or convalescent COVID-19. The sequenced material came from peripheral blood. The CDR3 DNA follows: TGCAGCGTGACGACTAGCGGGAGAACAGATACGCAGTATTTT. Translating gives CSVTTSGRTDTQYF.